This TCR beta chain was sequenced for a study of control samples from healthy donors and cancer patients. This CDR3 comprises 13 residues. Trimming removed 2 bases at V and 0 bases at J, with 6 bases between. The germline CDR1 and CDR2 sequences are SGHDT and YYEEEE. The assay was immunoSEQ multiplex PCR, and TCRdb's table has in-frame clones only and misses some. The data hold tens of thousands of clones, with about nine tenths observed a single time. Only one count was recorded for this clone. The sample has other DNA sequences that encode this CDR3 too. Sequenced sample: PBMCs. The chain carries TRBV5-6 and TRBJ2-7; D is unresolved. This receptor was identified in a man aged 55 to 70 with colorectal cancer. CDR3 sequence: CASSFRSSYEQYF. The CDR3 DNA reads TGTGCCAGCAGCTTCCGAAGCTCCTACGAGCAGTACTTC.